This T cell receptor beta chain is drawn from a study of CD8 T cells in ankylosing spondylitis. General study findings and limits: As for the disease-linked clones, they showed a CD8+ phenotype and occurred at relatively low frequencies in peripheral blood. What appeared characteristic of ankylosing spondylitis blood was a TCR beta motif of 7 or 8 highly homologous variants. From matched ankylosing spondylitis synovial fluid, disease-linked clones were reportedly recovered at significantly enriched levels.

J gave up 4 bases and V 2 bases, and 7 bases lay outside the gene matches. In germline, CDR1 is SGHRS, CDR2 YFSETQ. The CDR3 runs 15 residues. This clonotype was seen more than once but under ten times. Its cognate antigen is unknown. Making use of molecular barcodes, quantitative 5'-RACE generated TCR beta libraries. TCRdb re-derived calls from the 5' RACE reads in MiXCR, one entry per CDR3 protein. The data contain roughly 120,000 distinct CDR3 sequences, roughly 15% of them singletons. Material: blood, either unsorted or a sorted T cell fraction (not recorded which). J is TRBJ2-7 and V is TRBV5-1, with 9 bases matching TRBD1. The sequence was obtained from a female donor with ankylosing spondylitis or in good health (not recorded which). The CDR3 spells CASSFTGGIRYEQYF. The DNA for the CDR3 is TGCGCCAGCAGCTTCACAGGGGGCATAAGGTACGAGCAGTACTTC.